This is a list of T cell receptor beta chains from one sample in a study of CD8 T cells in ankylosing spondylitis. Each CDR3 protein is one row after TCRdb ran MiXCR on the 5' RACE reads. The sample lists 700,000 or so distinct CDR3 sequences, roughly 20% seen once, with roughly a fifth in the top ten. The sequencing sample was made of blood, either unsorted or a sorted T cell fraction (not recorded which). Receptor source: a male donor with ankylosing spondylitis. Each CDR3 is given with its conserved first and last residue. A D gene is named only where the DNA matches it firmly. Not all rows give a size; the values are once, few, many and, for expanded clones, a class.

D: TRBD2
size: many
J: TRBJ2-1
V: TRBV11-1
DNA: TGTGCCAGCAGCTTAGCGAGGAGCGGGAGTTCACGGAATGAGCAGTTCTTC
CDR3: CASSLARSGSSRNEQFF

D: TRBD1
size: .
J: TRBJ2-7
V: TRBV4-3
DNA: TGCGCCAGCAGTGAGGGGGGGACAGGGGGCGGCGAGCAGTACTTC
CDR3: CASSEGGTGGGEQYF

D: TRBD2
size: few
J: TRBJ2-5
V: TRBV10-3
DNA: TGTGCCATCAGTGCCGGGACTAGCGGACAAGAGACCCAGTACTTC
CDR3: CAISAGTSGQETQYF

D: TRBD1
size: few
J: TRBJ1-6
V: TRBV30
DNA: TGTGCCTGGAGCTCCAGGGGGCAAGATTCACCCCTCCACTTT
CDR3: CAWSSRGQDSPLHF

D: TRBD1
size: .
J: TRBJ2-1
V: TRBV12-3/TRBV12-4
DNA: TGTGCCAACGATGGGGACAGGGTCGATGAGCAGTTCTTC
CDR3: CANDGDRVDEQFF

D: .
size: .
J: TRBJ2-1
V: TRBV5-1
DNA: TGCGCCAGCAGCTTGGGGGTTGGTAGTGTCGATGAGCAGTTCTTC
CDR3: CASSLGVGSVDEQFF

D: TRBD1
size: .
J: TRBJ1-4
V: TRBV5-1
DNA: TGCGCCAGCAGCTCCGGGACAGGGGATGAAAAACTGTTTTTT
CDR3: CASSSGTGDEKLFF

D: TRBD1
size: .
J: TRBJ2-3
V: TRBV5-1
DNA: TGCGCCAGCAGCCCAGGGACAGGGGGCGTAGCAGATACGCAGTATTTT
CDR3: CASSPGTGGVADTQYF

D: .
size: few
J: TRBJ2-5
V: TRBV11-2
DNA: TGTGCCAGCAGCTTAGTTGTTGGGACGGGGGAGACCCAGTACTTC
CDR3: CASSLVVGTGETQYF

D: TRBD2
size: .
J: TRBJ2-5
V: TRBV5-1
DNA: TGCGCCAGCAGCCGGACTAGCGGGTTCCAAGAGACCCAGTACTTC
CDR3: CASSRTSGFQETQYF

D: TRBD2
size: .
J: TRBJ2-5
V: TRBV9
DNA: TGTGCCAGCAGCATGGGGACTAGCGAGACGACCCAGTACTTC
CDR3: CASSMGTSETTQYF

D: .
size: many
J: TRBJ2-7
V: TRBV28
DNA: TGTGCCAGCAGTTATTTTGCAGGAGCCTACGAGCAGTACTTC
CDR3: CASSYFAGAYEQYF

D: TRBD1
size: .
J: TRBJ2-1
V: TRBV23-1
DNA: TGCGCCAGCAGTCAATCGTTGGACAGGGGAGGGAATGAGCAGTTCTTC
CDR3: CASSQSLDRGGNEQFF

D: .
size: .
J: TRBJ2-5
V: TRBV12-3/TRBV12-4
DNA: TGTGCCAGCAGCCAACTACGAAATGTCCAAGAGACCCAGTACTTC
CDR3: CASSQLRNVQETQYF

D: .
size: few
J: TRBJ2-7
V: TRBV6-5
DNA: TGTGCCAGCAGTTCCCGAGGAGGGGCCTCCTACGAGCAGTACTTC
CDR3: CASSSRGGASYEQYF

D: .
size: .
J: TRBJ2-1
V: TRBV24-1
DNA: TGTGCCACCAGTGATTCAGGGTTCTACAATGAGCAGTTCTTC
CDR3: CATSDSGFYNEQFF

D: .
size: .
J: TRBJ1-1
V: TRBV10-3
DNA: TGTGCCATCAGTGACGGGGTTTGGATCCGGACTGAAGCTTTCTTT
CDR3: CAISDGVWIRTEAFF

D: .
size: once
J: TRBJ2-1
V: TRBV4-1
DNA: TGCGCCAGCAGCCAGACACAGGAGCACAATGAGCAGTTCTTC
CDR3: CASSQTQEHNEQFF

D: TRBD2
size: few
J: TRBJ2-3
V: TRBV28
DNA: TGTGCCAGCAGTTTACGGGGACTAGCAGCTACAGATACGCAGTATTTT
CDR3: CASSLRGLAATDTQYF

D: .
size: few
J: TRBJ2-3
V: TRBV15
DNA: TGTGCCACCCTGAAGGGGGATTCTAGCACAGATACGCAGTATTTT
CDR3: CATLKGDSSTDTQYF

D: TRBD2
size: .
J: TRBJ2-7
V: TRBV11-2
DNA: TGTGCCAGCAGCTGGACTAGCGGGGGGGCCTACGAGCAGTACTTC
CDR3: CASSWTSGGAYEQYF

D: .
size: few
J: TRBJ1-5
V: TRBV7-2
DNA: TGTGCCAGCAGCTTAGAGAGGATAGGGAGCAATCAGCCCCAGCATTTT
CDR3: CASSLERIGSNQPQHF

D: .
size: .
J: TRBJ1-5
V: TRBV3-1
DNA: TGTGCCAGCAGCCAGGCAGGGACTGCCCAGCATTTT
CDR3: CASSQAGTAQHF

D: .
size: few
J: TRBJ1-1
V: TRBV28
DNA: TGTGCCAGCAGTTCACTATCAGGGAATACCGTGTTGAGGGCTTTCTTT
CDR3: CASSSLSGNTVLRAFF

D: TRBD1
size: few
J: TRBJ2-5
V: TRBV28
DNA: TGTGCCAGCAGTCCGACAGGGGGCGACTGGGAGACCCAGTACTTC
CDR3: CASSPTGGDWETQYF

D: .
size: few
J: TRBJ1-3
V: TRBV5-8
DNA: TGTGCCAGCACCCTGACGGCGAGCTCTGGAAACACCATATATTTT
CDR3: CASTLTASSGNTIYF

D: .
size: .
J: TRBJ2-7
V: TRBV20-1
DNA: TGCAGTGCTACTCCACTCGTTTCCTACGAGCAGTACTTC
CDR3: CSATPLVSYEQYF